These 10 T cell receptor beta chains were all obtained from the same sample, sequenced in a study of blood T cell repertoires in COVID-19. The protocol was immunoSEQ multiplex PCR, while the TCRdb copy is restricted to in-frame clones and leaves out a portion. Of about 440,000 clones in the sample, around 89% were seen once. Sequencing used peripheral blood. The origin of the receptors is a woman in her twenties or thirties with acute or convalescent COVID-19.

The chain joins TRBV21-1 to TRBJ2-3; the D segment call TRBD1 is taken from the table without a DNA check. TRBV21-1 represents a pseudogene. The CDR3 runs to 16 residues. The CDR3 sequence: CASSKAPNPNTDTQYF. The CDR3 nucleotides read TGTGCCAGCAGCAAAGCCCCCAATCCCAACACAGATACGCAGTATTTT.

The chain couples TRBV6-6 to TRBJ1-6; D is uncertain. The CDR3 has 16 amino acids. The germline CDR1 and CDR2 sequences are MNHNY and SVGAGI (reference sequence). The V end was cut by 2 bases, the J end by 0 bases, with 8 bases between. The CDR3: CASSYAPSSYNSPLHF. The CDR3 bases are TGTGCCAGCAGTTACGCACCTAGCTCCTATAATTCACCCCTCCACTTT.

V and J are TRBV4-1 and TRBJ2-1; D possibly corresponds to TRBD1 (5 bases). V shed 2 bases and J shed 5 bases, with 13 bases lying between them. Germline CDR1 reads MGHRA; CDR2 reads YSYEKL. The CDR3 covers 15 residues. CDR3 region: CASSQLGLSNNEQFF. The CDR3 DNA sequence: TGCGCCAGCAGCCAACTGGGGCTATCGAACAATGAGCAGTTCTTC.

The chain recombines TRBV19 with TRBJ2-3, with D possibly TRBD2 on 5 matching bases. The V end lost 4 bases, the J end lost 2 bases, and 19 bases lay between the germline ends. The CDR3 sequence is 17 residues long. Germline lookup yields CDR1 LNHDA and CDR2 SQIVND (reference sequence). CDR3 nucleotide sequence: TGTGCCAGTAGTAGGGCCCGGGGTAGCCTCCACACAGATACGCAGTATTTT. Translation: CASSRARGSLHTDTQYF. The full variable domain, in which reference TRBV19 and TRBJ2-3 provide the parts outside the CDR3, is DGGITQSPKYLFRKEGQNVTLSCEQNLNHDAMYWYRQDPGQGLRLIYYSQIVNDFQKGDIAEGYSVSREKKESFPLTVTSAQKNPTAFYLCASSRARGSLHTDTQYFGPGTRLTVL.

The rearrangement joins TRBV19 to TRBJ2-2, with a weak D call TRBD2 (6 bases). Between the trimmed V and J ends, which lost 0 bases and 6 bases, there was a span of 11 bases. Germline CDR1 and CDR2: LNHDA and SQIVND (reference sequence). This CDR3 contains 15 residues. The CDR3 DNA is TGTGCCAGTAGTATAGACACTAGCCGGGCCGGGGAGCTGTTTTTT. This sequence encodes CASSIDTSRAGELFF.

This clone was seen more than once but under ten times. The V and J genes are TRBV7-9 and TRBJ2-7, with D hard to call. CDR1 is SEHNR and CDR2 is FQNEAQ in the germline V gene (reference sequence). Trimming shortened V by 2 bases and J by 3 bases, and 14 bases separated the two germline ends. The CDR3 loop spans 15 amino acids. The CDR3 is CASSLYTGRGYEQYF. As DNA, the CDR3 is TGTGCCAGCAGCTTATATACGGGTCGAGGCTACGAGCAGTACTTC.

The rearrangement uses TRBV11-2 and TRBJ1-2, with 7 bases identical to TRBD1. V shed 6 bases, J shed 3 bases, and the junction held 13 bases outside the gene matches. The CDR3 has 16 residues. In germline, CDR1 is SGHAT, CDR2 FQNNGV. The CDR3 loop is CASRSIRDRGYYGYTF. The CDR3 coding sequence is TGTGCCAGCAGGTCGATAAGGGACAGAGGATACTATGGCTACACCTTC.

The V gene is TRBV5-1, the J gene TRBJ2-3, with D possibly matching TRBD2 (6 bases). The CDR3 runs to 15 residues. The V gene's germline CDR1 is SGHRS and CDR2 YFSETQ. Trimming left V 0 bases short and J 2 bases short, with 10 bases between. The chain's CDR3 is CASSLEGTHTDTQYF. The CDR3 bases are TGCGCCAGCAGCTTGGAGGGGACTCACACAGATACGCAGTATTTT.

The CDR3 spells CASNRRGHEQYF. For the CDR3, the DNA is TGTGCCAGCAATCGGCGGGGTCACGAGCAGTACTTC. V usage is TRBV28 and J usage is TRBJ2-7, with D possibly TRBD2 on 6 matching bases. V was shortened by 7 bases and J by 5 bases, with 12 bases between the two germline ends. The CDR3 contains 12 residues. Germline CDR1 and CDR2: MDHEN and SYDVKM.

V usage is TRBV5-6 and J usage is TRBJ2-4, with 14 nucleotides matching TRBD2. CDR1 SGHDT and CDR2 YYEEEE come from the germline V gene. The CDR3 sequence is 16 residues long. The V gene end was trimmed by 4 bases and the J gene end by 4 bases; junction bases not matched to a gene: 4. CDR3 sequence: CASSIGLAGGKNIQYF. CDR3 DNA: TGTGCCAGCAGCATTGGACTAGCGGGGGGTAAAAACATTCAGTACTTC.